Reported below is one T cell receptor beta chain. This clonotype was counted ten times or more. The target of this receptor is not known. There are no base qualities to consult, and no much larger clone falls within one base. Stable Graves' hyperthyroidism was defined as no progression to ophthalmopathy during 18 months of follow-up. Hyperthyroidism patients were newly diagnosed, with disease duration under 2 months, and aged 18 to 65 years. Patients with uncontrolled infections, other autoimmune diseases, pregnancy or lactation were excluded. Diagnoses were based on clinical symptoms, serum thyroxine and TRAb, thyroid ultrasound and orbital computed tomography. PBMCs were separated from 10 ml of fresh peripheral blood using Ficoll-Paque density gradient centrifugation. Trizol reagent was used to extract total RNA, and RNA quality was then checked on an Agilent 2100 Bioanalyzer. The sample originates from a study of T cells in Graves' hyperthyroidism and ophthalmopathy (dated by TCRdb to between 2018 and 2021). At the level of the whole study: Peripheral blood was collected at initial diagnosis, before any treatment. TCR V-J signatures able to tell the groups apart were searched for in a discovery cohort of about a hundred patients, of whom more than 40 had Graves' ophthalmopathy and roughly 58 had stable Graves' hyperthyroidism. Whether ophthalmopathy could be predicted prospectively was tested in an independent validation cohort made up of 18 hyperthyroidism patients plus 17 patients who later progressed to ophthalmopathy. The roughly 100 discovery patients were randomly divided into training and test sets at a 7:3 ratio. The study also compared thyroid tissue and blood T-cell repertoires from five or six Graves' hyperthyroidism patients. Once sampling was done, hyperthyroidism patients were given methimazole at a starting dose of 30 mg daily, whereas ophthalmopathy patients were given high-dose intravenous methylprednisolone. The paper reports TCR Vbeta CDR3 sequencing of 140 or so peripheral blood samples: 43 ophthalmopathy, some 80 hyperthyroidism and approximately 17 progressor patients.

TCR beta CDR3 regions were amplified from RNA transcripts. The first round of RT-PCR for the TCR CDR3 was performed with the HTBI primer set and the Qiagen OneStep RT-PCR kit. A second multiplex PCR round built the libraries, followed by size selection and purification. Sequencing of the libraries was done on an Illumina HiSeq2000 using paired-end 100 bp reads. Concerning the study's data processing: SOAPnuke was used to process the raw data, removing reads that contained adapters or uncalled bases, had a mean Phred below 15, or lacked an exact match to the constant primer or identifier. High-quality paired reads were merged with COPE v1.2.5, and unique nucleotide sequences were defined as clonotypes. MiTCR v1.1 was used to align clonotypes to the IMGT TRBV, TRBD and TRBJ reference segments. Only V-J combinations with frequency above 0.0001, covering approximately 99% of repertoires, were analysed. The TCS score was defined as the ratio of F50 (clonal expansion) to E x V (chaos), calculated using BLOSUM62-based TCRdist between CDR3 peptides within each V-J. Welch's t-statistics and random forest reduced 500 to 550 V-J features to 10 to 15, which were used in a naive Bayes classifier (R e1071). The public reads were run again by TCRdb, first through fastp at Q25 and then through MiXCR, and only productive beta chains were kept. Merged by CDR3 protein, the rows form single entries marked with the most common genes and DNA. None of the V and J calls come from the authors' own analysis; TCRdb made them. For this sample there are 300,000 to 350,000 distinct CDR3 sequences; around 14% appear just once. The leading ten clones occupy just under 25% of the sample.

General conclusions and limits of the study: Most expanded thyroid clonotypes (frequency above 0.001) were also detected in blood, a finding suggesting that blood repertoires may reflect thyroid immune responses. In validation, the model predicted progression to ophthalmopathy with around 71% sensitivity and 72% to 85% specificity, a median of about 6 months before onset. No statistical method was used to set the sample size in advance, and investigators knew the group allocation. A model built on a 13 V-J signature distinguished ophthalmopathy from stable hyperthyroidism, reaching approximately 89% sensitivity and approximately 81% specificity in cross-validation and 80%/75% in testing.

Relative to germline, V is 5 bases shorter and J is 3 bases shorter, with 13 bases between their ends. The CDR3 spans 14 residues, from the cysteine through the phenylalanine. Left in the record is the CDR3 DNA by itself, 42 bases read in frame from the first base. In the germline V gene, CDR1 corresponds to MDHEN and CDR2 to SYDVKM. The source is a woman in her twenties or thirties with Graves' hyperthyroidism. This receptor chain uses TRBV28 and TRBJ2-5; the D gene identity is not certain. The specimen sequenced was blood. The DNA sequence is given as TGTGCCAGCAGTCGTCTGGACGGTGAAGAGACCCAGTACTTC. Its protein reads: CASSRLDGEETQYF.